These 10 T cell receptor beta chains share one sample of origin, sequenced in a study of T cells expressing NK-cell markers. No DNA is given; TCRdb re-called the 5' RACE reads and lists each CDR3 protein once. The sample table sets out about 450,000 distinct CDR3 sequences. The material sequenced was blood T cells: a sorted CD56 or NKG2C T cell subset, CD4+ or CD8+ T cells, or bulk PBMC T cells (not recorded which). Receptors originate from a woman between 18 and 69 years old in good health.

This chain connects TRBV7-2 to TRBJ1-5. CDR1 and CDR2 (germline): SGHTA, FQGNSA. The CDR3 is 14 amino acids. The CDR3 loop is CASSLAAIGQPQHF.

The chain joins TRBV28 to TRBJ2-7; TCRdb lists TRBD2, though no DNA is available to test this call. The CDR3 spans 11 residues. Germline V CDR1 and CDR2: MDHEN, SYDVKM. CDR3 sequence reads: CASSARYEQYF.

The chain couples TRBV7-2 to TRBJ1-1; the D call of TRBD1 rests on TCRdb alone, since no DNA is present to check it. Germline-derived CDR1 and CDR2 are SGHTA and FQGNSA. This CDR3 has 16 residues. The CDR3 here is CASSVQGTPMNTEAFF.

V and J are TRBV11-1 and TRBJ1-6. Looked up from germline, CDR1 is SGHAT and CDR2 is FQDESV (reference sequence). This CDR3 region has 18 residues. The CDR3 region is CASSFFRTDPSYNSPLHF.

The V and J genes are TRBV25-1 and TRBJ1-1; without DNA, the TCRdb call of TRBD1 cannot be checked. This CDR3 contains 16 residues. The germline CDR1 and CDR2 sequences are MGHDK and SYGVNS. CDR3 region: CASTPNGGQGGTEAFF.

The CDR3 reads CASTPGLYQETQYF. The rearrangement uses TRBV6-1 and TRBJ2-5; TCRdb proposes TRBD2, but this gene call is untestable without DNA. This CDR3 is built from 14 residues. The germline CDR1 and CDR2 sequences are MNHNS and SASEGT.

This sequence joins TRBV24-1 and TRBJ2-2; TCRdb calls TRBD2, which cannot be checked without DNA. This CDR3 comprises 19 residues. Germline CDR1 KGHDR, CDR2 SFDVKD. The CDR3 sequence: CATSDFPGTSGPGTGELFF.

This chain connects TRBV5-1 to TRBJ1-1; the TRBD1 assignment by TCRdb is unverifiable without DNA. The CDR3 is 15 residues long. Looked up from germline, CDR1 is SGHRS and CDR2 is YFSETQ. CDR3: CASSPGGWGASEAFF. The full variable domain, with the rest looked up from reference TRBV5-1 and TRBJ1-1, is KAGVTQTPRYLIKTRGQQVTLSCSPISGHRSVSWYQQTPGQGLQFLFEYFSETQRNKGNFPGRFSGRQFSNSRSEMNVSTLELGDSALYLCASSPGGWGASEAFFGQGTRLTVV.

The CDR3 sequence is CASSRLAGSNEQFF. This chain uses TRBV7-9 with TRBJ2-1; the TCRdb call, TRBD2, lacks DNA for checking. The CDR3 is 14 residues long. Germline values: CDR1 SEHNR, CDR2 FQNEAQ (reference sequence).

V and J are TRBV27 and TRBJ1-1; TCRdb's D call of TRBD1 is untestable without DNA. CDR3 length: 15 amino acids. Germline V CDR1 and CDR2: MNHEY, SMNVEV (reference sequence). CDR3: CASRLSGTGGTEAFF.